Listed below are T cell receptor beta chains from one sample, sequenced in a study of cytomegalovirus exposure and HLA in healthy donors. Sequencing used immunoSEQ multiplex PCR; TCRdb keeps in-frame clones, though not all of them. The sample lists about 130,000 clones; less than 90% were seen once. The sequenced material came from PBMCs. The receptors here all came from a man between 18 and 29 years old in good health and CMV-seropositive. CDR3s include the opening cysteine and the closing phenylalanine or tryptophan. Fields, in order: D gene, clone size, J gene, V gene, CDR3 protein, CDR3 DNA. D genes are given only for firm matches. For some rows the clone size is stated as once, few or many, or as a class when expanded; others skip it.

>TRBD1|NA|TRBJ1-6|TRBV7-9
CASSEAGTGNNSPLHF
TGTGCCAGCAGCGAAGCCGGGACAGGGAACAATTCACCCCTCCACTTT
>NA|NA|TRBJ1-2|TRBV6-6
CASTKLNYGYTF
TGTGCCAGCACCAAATTGAACTATGGCTACACCTTC
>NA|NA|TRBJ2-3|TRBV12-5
CASGRSSTDTQYF
TGTGCTAGTGGGAGAAGTAGCACAGATACGCAGTATTTT
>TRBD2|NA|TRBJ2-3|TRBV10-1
CASSESGTSGGTDTQYF
TGCGCCAGCAGTGAGTCCGGGACTAGCGGGGGAACAGATACGCAGTATTTT
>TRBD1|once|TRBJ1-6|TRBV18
CASSSNPGTVNSPLHF
TGTGCCAGCTCATCTAACCCCGGGACAGTAAATTCACCCCTCCACTTT
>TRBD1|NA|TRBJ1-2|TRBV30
CASQGEFYGYTF
TGTGCCAGTCAGGGGGAATTCTATGGCTACACCTTC
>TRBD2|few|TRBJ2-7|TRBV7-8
CASSPGTSGYEQYF
TGTGCCAGCAGCCCCGGGACTAGCGGCTACGAGCAGTACTTC
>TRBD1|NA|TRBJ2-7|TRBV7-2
CASSPGRTSGGGFYEQYF
TGTGCCAGCAGCCCCGGAAGAACTTCAGGGGGCGGGTTCTACGAGCAGTACTTC
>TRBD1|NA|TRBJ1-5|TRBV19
CASRGDRLWQPQHF
TGTGCCAGCAGAGGGGACAGGTTGTGGCAGCCCCAGCATTTT
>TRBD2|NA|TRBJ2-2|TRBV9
CASSGLAGGPGELFF
TGTGCCAGCAGCGGACTAGCGGGGGGGCCCGGGGAGCTGTTTTTT
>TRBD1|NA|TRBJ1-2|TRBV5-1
CASRTGTDGIRDGYTF
TGCGCCAGCAGGACAGGGACGGACGGGATTAGGGATGGCTACACCTTC
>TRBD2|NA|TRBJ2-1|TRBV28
CASSLAGGQTYNEQFF
TGTGCCAGCAGTTTAGCGGGGGGGCAAACTTACAATGAGCAGTTCTTC
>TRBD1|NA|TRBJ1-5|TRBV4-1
CASSQTWTGGIDQPQHF
TGCGCCAGCAGCCAAACCTGGACAGGGGGCATCGATCAGCCCCAGCATTTT
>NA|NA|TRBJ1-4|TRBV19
CASTTREPTNEKLFF
TGTGCCAGTACCACTCGGGAGCCAACTAATGAAAAACTGTTTTTT
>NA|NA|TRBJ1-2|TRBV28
CASSTLPPGDYGYTF
TGTGCCAGCAGCACCCTCCCGCCAGGGGACTATGGCTACACCTTC
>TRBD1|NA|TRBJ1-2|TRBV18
CASSPGQGSYGYTF
TGTGCCAGCTCCCCCGGACAGGGAAGCTATGGCTACACCTTC
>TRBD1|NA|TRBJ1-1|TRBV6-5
CASRGGQIYTEAFF
TGTGCCAGCAGAGGGGGACAGATTTACACTGAAGCTTTCTTT
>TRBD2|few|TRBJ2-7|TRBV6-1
CATGLAGVAYEQYF
TGTGCCACCGGTCTCGCGGGGGTAGCCTACGAGCAGTACTTC
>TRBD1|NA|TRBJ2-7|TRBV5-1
CASSLAPGQGGYEQYF
TGCGCCAGCAGCTTAGCCCCGGGACAGGGTGGCTACGAGCAGTACTTC
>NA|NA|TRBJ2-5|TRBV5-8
CASSPGLPQETQYF
TGTGCCAGCAGCCCAGGGTTACCGCAAGAGACCCAGTACTTC
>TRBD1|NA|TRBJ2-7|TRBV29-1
CSVERDRGDEQYF
TGCAGCGTTGAAAGGGACAGGGGAGACGAGCAGTACTTC
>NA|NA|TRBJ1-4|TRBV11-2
CASSLSPTNEKLFF
TGTGCCAGCAGCTTGAGCCCAACTAATGAAAAACTGTTTTTT
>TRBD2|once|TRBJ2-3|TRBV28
CASLLAGKTDTQYF
TGTGCCAGCCTTCTAGCGGGGAAGACAGATACGCAGTATTTT
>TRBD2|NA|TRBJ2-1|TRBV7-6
CASSLAGGGGDEQFF
TGTGCCAGCAGCTTAGCGGGGGGGGGAGGTGATGAGCAGTTCTTC
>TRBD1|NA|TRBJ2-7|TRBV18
CASSPRDSSYEQYF
TGTGCCAGCTCACCAAGGGACAGCTCCTACGAGCAGTACTTC
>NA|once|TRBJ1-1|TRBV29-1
CSVPGGSTGQRDTEAFF
TGCAGCGTTCCAGGAGGATCGACGGGCCAACGGGACACTGAAGCTTTCTTT
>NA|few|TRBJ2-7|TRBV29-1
CSVLRGNYEQYF
TGCAGCGTTTTGAGAGGGAACTACGAGCAGTACTTC
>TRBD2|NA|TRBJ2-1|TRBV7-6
CASSNRTSGGNEQFF
TGTGCCAGCAGCAACCGGACTAGCGGGGGCAATGAGCAGTTCTTC
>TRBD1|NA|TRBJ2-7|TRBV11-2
CASSLTGGLTYEQYF
TGTGCCAGCAGTCTGACAGGGGGCCTTACCTACGAGCAGTACTTC
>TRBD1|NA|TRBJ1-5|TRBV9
CASSVGTGGFPQHF
TGTGCCAGCAGCGTAGGGACAGGGGGCTTTCCCCAGCATTTT
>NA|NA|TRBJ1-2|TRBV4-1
CASSQDGVEAIYGYTF
TGCGCCAGCAGCCAAGACGGGGTAGAGGCCATCTATGGCTACACCTTC
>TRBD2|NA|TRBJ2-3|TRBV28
CASSFLAGGLGTDTQYF
TGTGCCAGCAGTTTCCTAGCGGGGGGGCTCGGCACAGATACGCAGTATTTT
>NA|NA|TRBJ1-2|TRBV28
CASSLAGLEIGYGYTF
TGTGCCAGCAGTTTGGCAGGGCTGGAAATAGGCTATGGCTACACCTTC
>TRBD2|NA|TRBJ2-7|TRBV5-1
CARGPLAGGHYEQYF
TGCGCCAGGGGACCACTAGCGGGGGGACACTACGAGCAGTACTTC
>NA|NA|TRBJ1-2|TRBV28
CASSLIRGHLGTTNYGYTF
TGTGCCAGCAGTTTAATAAGGGGTCACCTCGGGACAACTAACTATGGCTACACCTTC
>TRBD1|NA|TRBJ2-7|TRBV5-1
CASRGTGTGDSYEQYF
TGCGCCAGCAGGGGGACCGGGACAGGAGACTCCTACGAGCAGTACTTC
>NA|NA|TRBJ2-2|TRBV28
CASSLGQVDAGELFF
TGTGCCAGCAGTTTAGGGCAGGTAGACGCCGGGGAGCTGTTTTTT
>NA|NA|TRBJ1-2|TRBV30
CAWAKQGFVTGYTF
TGTGCCTGGGCAAAACAGGGATTTGTAACTGGCTACACCTTC
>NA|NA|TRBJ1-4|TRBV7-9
CASSLGELEREKLFF
TGTGCCAGCAGCTTAGGCGAGCTAGAGCGGGAAAAACTGTTTTTT
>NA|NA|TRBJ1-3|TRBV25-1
CASTYEGGSGNTIYF
TGTGCCAGCACCTACGAGGGGGGGTCTGGAAACACCATATATTTT
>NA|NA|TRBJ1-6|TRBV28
CASGSFGGGSPLHF
TGTGCCAGCGGGTCATTTGGGGGCGGGTCACCCCTCCACTTT
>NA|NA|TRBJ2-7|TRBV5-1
CASSPGPSANEQYF
TGCGCCAGCAGCCCCGGGCCTAGCGCAAACGAGCAGTACTTC
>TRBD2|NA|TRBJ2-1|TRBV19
CASSISASGTYNEQFF
TGTGCCAGTAGTATCTCGGCTAGCGGAACCTACAATGAGCAGTTCTTC
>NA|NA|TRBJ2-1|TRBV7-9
CASSPVKLLRDNEQFF
TGTGCCAGCAGCCCAGTGAAGCTTTTGCGGGACAATGAGCAGTTCTTC
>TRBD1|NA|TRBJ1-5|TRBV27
CASSTDRGSNQPQHF
TGTGCCAGCAGTACGGACAGGGGTAGCAATCAGCCCCAGCATTTT
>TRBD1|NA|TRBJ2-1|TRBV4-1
CASSLTPGQGWEQFF
TGCGCCAGCAGCCTAACCCCGGGACAGGGCTGGGAGCAGTTCTTC
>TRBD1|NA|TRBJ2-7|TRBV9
CASSVGTGASYEQYF
TGTGCCAGCAGCGTAGGCACAGGGGCCTCCTACGAGCAGTACTTC
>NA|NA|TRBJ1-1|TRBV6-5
CASTTGNTEAFF
TGTGCCAGCACTACGGGGAACACTGAAGCTTTCTTT
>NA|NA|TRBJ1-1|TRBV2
CASSDERVSTEAFF
TGTGCCAGCAGTGATGAGAGGGTTTCCACTGAAGCTTTCTTT
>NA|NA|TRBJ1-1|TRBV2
CASSEEEGLTEAFF
TGTGCCAGCAGTGAAGAGGAGGGTTTAACTGAAGCTTTCTTT
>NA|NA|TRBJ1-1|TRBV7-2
CASSRGGRLAFF
TGTGCCAGCAGCCGGGGGGGGCGCTTAGCTTTCTTT
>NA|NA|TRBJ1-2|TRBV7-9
CASSLAGAEGDGYTF
TGTGCCAGCAGCTTAGCGGGGGCAGAGGGGGATGGCTACACCTTC
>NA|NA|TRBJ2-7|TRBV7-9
CASSLGGTIYEQYF
TGTGCCAGCAGCTTAGGAGGTACGATCTACGAGCAGTACTTC
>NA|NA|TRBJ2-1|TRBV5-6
CASSRGAGEQFF
TGTGCCAGCTCACGGGGGGCAGGGGAGCAGTTCTTC
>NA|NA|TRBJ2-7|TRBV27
CASSVYSGTYEQYF
TGTGCCAGCAGTGTGTACAGCGGAACCTACGAGCAGTACTTC
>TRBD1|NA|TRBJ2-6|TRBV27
CASSARDRVSGANVLTF
TGTGCCAGCAGTGCCAGGGACAGGGTCTCTGGGGCCAACGTCCTGACTTTC
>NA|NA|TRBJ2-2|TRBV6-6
CASSQSLDLTGELFF
TGTGCCAGCAGCCAGTCCCTTGATCTCACCGGGGAGCTGTTTTTT
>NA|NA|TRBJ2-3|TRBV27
CASSSQATDTQYF
TGTGCCAGCAGTAGCCAGGCAACAGATACGCAGTATTTT